The 30 T cell receptor beta chains presented below share a single source sample, sequenced in a study of identical twins. Each CDR3 protein gets one entry after TCRdb re-called the 5' RACE reads with MiXCR. The sample lists 500,000 to 700,000 distinct CDR3 sequences, roughly 7.1% occurring once. These data also featured in a second study, about yellow fever vaccine responses in identical twins.

Sequences were obtained from PBMCs. All receptors come from a woman in her late teens or twenties in good health.

The rearrangement joins TRBV24-1 to TRBJ2-5; D perhaps matches TRBD1 (6 bases). CDR1 is KGHDR and CDR2 is SFDVKD in the germline V gene. The CDR3 has 13 residues. V shed 6 bases and J shed 1 base, with 8 bases lying between them. The CDR3 loop is CATSRQAQETQYF. The DNA for the CDR3 is TGTGCCACCAGTAGACAGGCCCAAGAGACCCAGTACTTC.

This clonotype was detected a few times. The rearrangement uses TRBV7-9 and TRBJ2-3; possible D gene TRBD2, 5 bases. V was pared by 1 base and J by 7 bases, with 9 bases between. Germline V gene data show CDR1 as SEHNR and CDR2 as FQNEAQ (reference sequence). This CDR3 contains 13 residues. The DNA of the CDR3 is TGTGCCAGCAGCTTAGACGGACTCAATACGCAGTATTTT. Translated: CASSLDGLNTQYF.

At least ten counts were recorded for this clonotype. The chain combines TRBV4-1 with TRBJ1-5, with TRBD1 identical over 11 bases. The V gene's germline CDR1 is MGHRA and CDR2 YSYEKL. V dropped 0 bases and J dropped 0; count of bases not matched to a gene: 7. CDR3 length: 19 amino acids. The CDR3 DNA reads TGCGCCAGCAGCCAAGATGGCGGGACAGGGGGATATAGCAATCAGCCCCAGCATTTT. It translates to CASSQDGGTGGYSNQPQHF.

This clonotype was seen ten or more times. The V call is TRBV7-9, the J call TRBJ1-1; D might be TRBD1 (5 bases). Trimming removed 5 bases at V and 6 bases at J, with 13 bases between. Per germline, CDR1 SEHNR and CDR2 FQNEAQ (reference sequence). This CDR3 contains 13 residues. CDR3 residues: CASSPLGGPEAFF. CDR3 nucleotides: TGTGCCAGCAGCCCTCTTGGGGGTCCTGAAGCTTTCTTT.

This clonotype was found many times. This chain links TRBV6-2 or TRBV6-3 with TRBJ1-5; TRBD1 agrees at 7 bases. CDR3 size: 16 residues. Unmatched junction bases numbered 6, after V lost 4 bases and J lost 0 bases. The germline V gene encodes CDR1 MNHEY and CDR2 SVGEGT. The CDR3 is CASSFRGSNSNQPQHF. The CDR3 DNA follows: TGTGCCAGCAGTTTCAGGGGGAGTAATAGCAATCAGCCCCAGCATTTT.

In its sample, this clonotype was seen many times. The chain combines TRBV3-1 with TRBJ1-3; D possibly corresponds to TRBD1 (5 bases). This CDR3 spans 14 amino acids. Per the germline V gene, CDR1 is LGHDT and CDR2 is YNNKEL (reference sequence). V gave up 4 bases and J gave up 0 bases, with 7 bases separating them. The CDR3 is CASSRGSSGNTIYF. CDR3 bases: TGTGCCAGCAGCCGGGGGTCCTCTGGAAACACCATATATTTT.

In its sample, this clonotype was seen many times. This chain joins TRBV12-3 or TRBV12-4 and TRBJ1-3, with 9 bases matching TRBD1. CDR3 length equals 17 residues. V trimming: 6 bases; J trimming: 4 bases; junction bases outside the gene matches: 13. In DNA, the CDR3 is TGTGCCAGCAGGACCAACGTAGGACAGGGGTCCGGAAACACCATATATTTT. It yields the protein CASRTNVGQGSGNTIYF.

This clonotype was seen more than once but under ten times. J is TRBJ1-2 and V is TRBV7-9; D remains ambiguous. Trimming cost V 0 bases and J 4 bases, with 15 bases left between them. This CDR3 region has 16 residues. Germline V gene data show CDR1 as SEHNR and CDR2 as FQNEAQ (reference sequence). CDR3 coding DNA: TGTGCCAGCAGCTTAGCGGAGGTGGGCACCAGCTATGGCTACACCTTC. Translating gives CASSLAEVGTSYGYTF.

This clonotype was counted at least ten times. The chain carries TRBV29-1 and TRBJ2-2, with 11 bases matching TRBD2. CDR3 length equals 17 residues. Germline V CDR1 and CDR2: SQVTM, ANQGSEA. V gave up 5 bases and J gave up 1 base; unmatched junction bases: 9. The CDR3 is CSVFPVAGGRNTGELFF. CDR3 DNA sequence: TGCAGCGTTTTCCCCGTAGCGGGAGGGCGGAACACCGGGGAGCTGTTTTTT.

This clonotype was counted a few times. The genes are TRBV6-5 and TRBJ2-5, with D perhaps matching TRBD1 (5 bases). Germline-derived CDR1 and CDR2 are MNHEY and SVGAGI. The CDR3 contains 14 residues. V dropped 2 bases and J dropped 5 bases, with 12 bases sitting between them. This CDR3 reads CASSYAGIGETQYF. The CDR3 nucleotides read TGTGCCAGCAGTTACGCAGGGATAGGGGAGACCCAGTACTTC.

This clonotype was recorded at least ten times. The rearrangement uses TRBV12-3 or TRBV12-4 and TRBJ2-3, with 7 bases matching TRBD1. The J segment lost 3 bases and the V segment lost 2 bases, leaving 5 bases of the junction unmatched. The CDR3 contains 15 residues. The CDR3 loop is CASSLSWTGTDTQYF. CDR3 nucleotides: TGTGCCAGCAGTTTATCTTGGACAGGAACAGATACGCAGTATTTT.

This rearrangement joins TRBV5-5 to TRBJ2-1; 8 nucleotides line up with TRBD2. The CDR3 covers 14 residues. Losses at the gene ends were 4 bases for V and 6 bases for J; bases not matched to a gene: 6. Germline lookup yields CDR1 SGHKS and CDR2 YYEKEE (reference sequence). CDR3 DNA sequence: TGTGCCAGCAGCCCGGGGGGGAGGGCCAATGAGCAGTTCTTC. Protein: CASSPGGRANEQFF.

The J gene is TRBJ2-5, the V gene TRBV3-1; TRBD1 agrees at 7 bases. There are 15 residues in the CDR3. Germline CDR1 LGHDT, CDR2 YNNKEL (reference sequence). Trimming removed 3 bases from V and 2 bases from J; junction bases left unmatched: 6. In nucleotides, the CDR3 is TGTGCCAGCAGCCACTGGACAGGACCACAAGAGACCCAGTACTTC. Amino acids: CASSHWTGPQETQYF.

This clonotype occurred a few times. The J gene is TRBJ1-5, the V gene TRBV28; no reliable D call. V lost 11 bases to trimming and J lost 9 bases, with 20 bases between them. Germline CDR1 is MDHEN and CDR2 is SYDVKM. The CDR3 totals 13 residues. CDR3 residues: CAGRAPGQGPQHF. In DNA, the CDR3 is TGTGCCGGCCGGGCCCCTGGGCAAGGGCCCCAGCATTTT.

This clonotype has ten or more counts. CDR3 nucleotide sequence: TGTGCCAGCAGTTTCTACGGTTACGAGCAGTACTTC. Its translation: CASSFYGYEQYF. The gene calls are TRBV12-3 or TRBV12-4 and TRBJ2-7; no definite D call. This CDR3 is built from 12 residues. The V and J ends lost 3 bases and 4 bases respectively, with 7 bases between them.

This clonotype was counted only a few times. The chain links TRBV29-1 to TRBJ1-1, with TRBD1 matching 8 bases. This CDR3 is 15 amino acids long. Trimming cost V 7 bases and J 4 bases; bases outside gene matches: 14. Per germline, CDR1 SQVTM and CDR2 ANQGSEA. This chain's CDR3 is CSARYGHTGGTEAFF. The CDR3 nucleotides read TGCAGCGCAAGGTACGGCCACACAGGGGGCACTGAAGCTTTCTTT.

This clonotype showed up just a few times. V usage is TRBV5-1 and J usage is TRBJ1-1, with D perhaps matching TRBD1 (6 bases). CDR1 is SGHRS, CDR2 YFSETQ, per germline. Trimming removed 0 bases from V and 4 bases from J, with 13 bases in between. This CDR3 has 15 amino acids. Written as DNA, the CDR3 is TGCGCCAGCAGCTTGGCGGCGGGGGCCGGCACTGAAGCTTTCTTT. It encodes CASSLAAGAGTEAFF.

This clonotype was seen more than once but under ten times. The V gene is TRBV20-1, the J gene TRBJ2-3, with D tentatively TRBD2 (5 bases). The germline CDR1 and CDR2 sequences are DFQATT and SNEGSKA (reference sequence). Trimming took off 0 bases at V and 2 bases at J, with 24 bases between the two ends. CDR3 length equals 19 residues. The chain's CDR3 is CSARDLGGVLVSNTDTQYF. CDR3 sequence (DNA): TGCAGTGCTAGAGATCTCGGAGGAGTTCTCGTCTCCAACACAGATACGCAGTATTTT.

This clonotype has a handful of counts. The gene calls are TRBV9 and TRBJ2-3; no definite D call. The CDR3 contains 14 residues. Germline loops: CDR1 SGDLS, CDR2 YYNGEE. Between the trimmed V and J ends, which lost 4 bases and 4 bases, there was a span of 13 bases. CDR3 region: CASSSNPGSDTQYF. DNA of the CDR3: TGTGCCAGCAGCTCGAATCCCGGGTCAGATACGCAGTATTTT.

This clonotype was seen more than once but under ten times. The chain joins TRBV11-2 to TRBJ2-3; D is possibly TRBD1 (5 bases). This CDR3 region has 16 residues. The ends were cut back, 5 bases at V and 4 bases at J, with 19 bases in the middle. The germline CDR1 and CDR2 sequences are SGHAT and FQNNGV. The CDR3 DNA reads TGTGCCAGCAGCCCAGGGCTTGGCTGGGCGGCAGATACGCAGTATTTT. Its protein product is CASSPGLGWAADTQYF.

This clonotype was seen only a few times. This chain uses TRBV6-1 with TRBJ1-5, with 12 bases that match TRBD1. The CDR3 spans 16 residues. CDR1 is MNHNS and CDR2 is SASEGT in the germline V gene. V lost 6 bases to trimming and J lost 6 bases; unmatched junction nucleotides: 9. CDR3 residues: CASSRDRDRGRQPQHF. The CDR3, as DNA: TGTGCCAGCAGCCGAGATCGGGACAGGGGGCGTCAGCCCCAGCATTTT.

The chain has TRBV7-9 and TRBJ2-5; TRBD2 aligns across 13 bases. This CDR3 contains 17 residues. J was trimmed by 5 bases and V by 5 bases; bases with no gene match: 11. Germline V gene sequence: CDR1 SEHNR, CDR2 FQNEAQ (reference sequence). The CDR3 sequence is CASSPWTSGGLDETQYF. In DNA form, the CDR3 reads TGTGCCAGCAGCCCCTGGACTAGCGGGGGCCTAGATGAGACCCAGTACTTC.

In this sample, this clonotype turned up a few times. The genes are TRBV12-3 or TRBV12-4 and TRBJ1-1; no reliable D call. The CDR3 is 14 amino acids. The V end was cut by 3 bases, the J end by 7 bases, with 15 bases between. This CDR3 is CASSFVGHRGEAFF. In DNA form, the CDR3 reads TGTGCCAGCAGTTTTGTCGGCCACCGCGGTGAAGCTTTCTTT.

The chain recombines TRBV5-1 with TRBJ2-2, with a weak D call TRBD2 (6 bases). Germline values: CDR1 SGHRS, CDR2 YFSETQ. CDR3 size: 16 residues. Trimming cost V 7 bases and J 4 bases, with 20 bases left between them. The CDR3 here is CASARREGAGTGELFF. For the CDR3, the DNA is TGCGCCAGCGCCCGGAGGGAAGGGGCCGGCACCGGGGAGCTGTTTTTT.

The gene calls are TRBV7-3 and TRBJ2-6, with D tentatively TRBD1 or TRBD2 (5 bases each). Germline V CDR1 and CDR2: SGHTA, FQGTGA. The CDR3 extends over 18 amino acids. V was pared by 5 bases and J by 0 bases, with 17 bases between. CDR3 sequence (DNA): TGTGCCAGCAGCGATCGGGGCACCGGAAGCTCTGGGGCCAACGTCCTGACTTTC. Translated, it gives CASSDRGTGSSGANVLTF. Full variable domain (outside the CDR3, taken from reference TRBV7-3 and TRBJ2-6): GAGVSQTPSNKVTEKGKYVELRCDPISGHTALYWYRQSLGQGPEFLIYFQGTGAADDSGLPNDRFFAVRPEGSVSTLKIQRTERGDSAVYLCASSDRGTGSSGANVLTFGAGSRLTVL.

This chain links TRBV11-1 with TRBJ2-1, with D perhaps TRBD1 (6 bases). V lost 1 base, J lost 1 base, and 17 bases lay in between. CDR1 SGHAT and CDR2 FQDESV come from the germline V gene (reference sequence). The CDR3 is 18 residues long. The CDR3, as DNA: TGTGCCAGCAGCTTAGTAACACAGGGATTCGGGTCCTACAATGAGCAGTTCTTC. Residues: CASSLVTQGFGSYNEQFF.

This clonotype was seen repeatedly, ten times or more. V is TRBV20-1 and J is TRBJ2-7; 11 bases align to TRBD2. The V gene's germline CDR1 is DFQATT and CDR2 SNEGSKA (reference sequence). The CDR3 is 14 residues long. CDR3 sequence (DNA): TGCACCGGGAGTAGCGGGGGGGCATTGATCGAGCAGTACGTC. It codes for CTGSSGGALIEQYV.

This clonotype has only a few counts. The V and J genes are TRBV24-1 and TRBJ2-3, with TRBD2 matching 8 bases. Germline V gene data show CDR1 as KGHDR and CDR2 as SFDVKD. V trimming: 6 bases; J trimming: 5 bases; junction bases outside the gene matches: 9. The CDR3 is 15 residues long. The CDR3 DNA reads as TGTGCCACCAGTCTCAGCGGGGGCGTCGGAGATACGCAGTATTTT. Amino acids: CATSLSGGVGDTQYF.

This clonotype has a handful of counts. The chain employs TRBV27 and TRBJ2-7; D is uncertain. Trimming pared 7 bases from V and 7 bases from J, leaving 17 bases between. This CDR3 spans 13 amino acids. The germline V gene has CDR1 MNHEY and CDR2 SMNVEV (reference sequence). Written as DNA, the CDR3 is TGTGCCAGCACCGTTGGATGGCAGAAAGAGCAGTACGTC. Protein: CASTVGWQKEQYV.

This clonotype was picked up many times. The chain recombines TRBV5-1 with TRBJ1-1; 11 nucleotides line up with TRBD1. Germline V gives CDR1 SGHRS, CDR2 YFSETQ. V lost 3 bases to trimming and J lost 6 bases; unmatched junction nucleotides: 7. This CDR3 has 15 amino acids. The CDR3 here is CASSWDGQGASEAFF. CDR3 nucleotide sequence: TGCGCCAGCAGCTGGGACGGACAGGGGGCTTCTGAAGCTTTCTTT.